The 29 T cell receptor beta chains listed next were all sequenced from one sample in a study of blood T cell repertoires in COVID-19. Assay used: immunoSEQ multiplex PCR; TCRdb lists only in-frame clones, some missing. The table records about 320,000 clones, around 90% of them present only once. The sample comprised PBMCs or T cells enriched from blood (not recorded which). Receptors originate from a man aged 55 to 70 who had recovered from COVID-19.

CDR3 protein: CASSEGASGSDTQYF. The CDR3 coding sequence is TGCGCCAGCAGTGAGGGGGCTAGCGGGAGTGATACGCAGTATTTT. The chain has TRBV10-1 and TRBJ2-3; 10 positions match TRBD2. CDR1 and CDR2 (germline): WNHNN, SYGVQD (reference sequence). V was clipped by 2 bases and J by 6 bases; unmatched bases: 5. CDR3 length: 15 amino acids.

The chain combines TRBV4-1 with TRBJ2-1; possible D gene TRBD2, 7 bases. CDR3 length: 16 amino acids. Between the trimmed V and J ends, which lost 1 base and 5 bases, there was a span of 15 bases. Germline values: CDR1 MGHRA, CDR2 YSYEKL. The CDR3 DNA is TGCGCCAGCAGCCAAGTGGCGAGGGGGGGCCACAATGAGCAGTTCTTC. This sequence encodes CASSQVARGGHNEQFF.

The chain has TRBV3-1 (or the pseudogene TRBV3-2) and TRBJ1-3; D may be TRBD1 (6 bases). This CDR3 region has 15 residues. Per the germline V gene, CDR1 is LGHDT and CDR2 is YNNKEL (reference sequence). Between the trimmed V and J ends, which lost 4 bases and 8 bases, there was a span of 18 bases. CDR3 region: CASSRVGGPKDTIYF. CDR3 bases: TGTGCCAGCAGCCGCGTGGGGGGGCCAAAGGACACCATATATTTT.

The chain joins TRBV29-1 to TRBJ2-7; 9 nucleotides match TRBD1. Per germline, CDR1 SQVTM and CDR2 ANQGSEA. The CDR3 contains 15 residues. The junction had 5 bases not matched to a gene; V was cut back by 0 bases and J by 2 bases. CDR3 bases: TGCAGCGTTGAAGAGGGTAGACAGGGGGCCTACGAGCAGTACTTC. Translated, it gives CSVEEGRQGAYEQYF.

This clone appeared a few times. The chain recombines TRBV4-3 with TRBJ2-1, with 7 bases that match TRBD2. CDR3 length equals 16 residues. CDR1 LGHNA and CDR2 YSLEER come from the germline V gene. V shed 0 bases, J shed 4 bases, and the junction held 6 bases outside the gene matches. This CDR3 is CASSQEWRGIYNEQFF. The CDR3 nucleotides are TGCGCCAGCAGCCAAGAATGGCGGGGGATATACAATGAGCAGTTCTTC.

The gene calls are TRBV7-9 and TRBJ1-6, with D possibly matching TRBD1 (6 bases). Germline V gene lookup returns CDR1 SEHNR and CDR2 FQNEAQ (reference sequence). The CDR3 is 16 residues long. Trimming took 5 bases from V and 8 from J, leaving 19 bases between them. The CDR3 reads CASSQGQPFRDSPLHF. CDR3 bases: TGTGCCAGCAGCCAAGGACAGCCCTTTAGGGATTCACCCCTCCACTTT.

The CDR3 here is CASSPRLAGNTGELFF. DNA for the CDR3: TGTGCCAGCTCACCAAGGCTAGCGGGGAACACCGGGGAGCTGTTTTTT. V is TRBV18 and J is TRBJ2-2; 8 bases are a match to TRBD2. The V gene end was trimmed by 2 bases and the J gene end by 1 base; junction bases not matched to a gene: 3. The CDR3 has 16 amino acids. Germline CDR1 and CDR2: KGHSH and LQKENI.

This chain joins TRBV11-2 and TRBJ2-3, with 9 bases fitting TRBD1. The CDR3 spans 12 residues. V shed 10 bases and J 8 bases; nucleotides not matched to a gene: 7. Looked up from germline, CDR1 is SGHAT and CDR2 is FQNNGV. CDR3 loop: CATSGTGLTQYF. CDR3 nucleotide sequence: TGTGCCACATCCGGGACAGGGCTTACGCAGTATTTT.

CDR3 nucleotide sequence: TGTGCCAGCAGCTTGACAGAAAGCAATCAGCCCCAGCATTTT. Translated: CASSLTESNQPQHF. This rearrangement joins TRBV7-9 to TRBJ1-5; tentative D call: TRBD1 (5 bases). CDR1 SEHNR and CDR2 FQNEAQ come from the germline V gene (reference sequence). Trimming left V 3 bases short and J 1 base short, with 7 bases between. The CDR3 runs to 14 residues. Based on the CDR3 plus reference TRBV7-9 and TRBJ1-5, the full variable domain is DTGVSQNPRHKITKRGQNVTFRCDPISEHNRLYWYRQTLGQGPEFLTYFQNEAQLEKSRLLSDRFSAERPKGSFSTLEIQRTEQGDSAMYLCASSLTESNQPQHFGDGTRLSIL.

The chain carries TRBV6-5 and TRBJ2-1, with D possibly being TRBD2 (6 bases). CDR3 length: 12 amino acids. Germline V gene sequence: CDR1 MNHEY, CDR2 SVGAGI. Between the trimmed V and J ends, which lost 10 bases and 12 bases, there was a span of 19 bases. As DNA, the CDR3 is TGTGCCACCGACACTGGCGTGGGGGGGCAGTTCTTC. This translates into CATDTGVGGQFF.

The chain links TRBV10-3 to TRBJ2-7, with D possibly matching TRBD2 (5 bases). The CDR3 covers 16 residues. V was shortened by 5 bases and J by 3 bases, with 20 bases between the two germline ends. Germline CDR1 reads ENHRY; CDR2 reads SYGVKD. CDR3 sequence reads: CAISTYRSGRGYEQYF. The CDR3 nucleotides read TGTGCCATCAGTACCTATCGGTCGGGGAGAGGCTACGAGCAGTACTTC.

The chain employs TRBV6-5 and TRBJ2-6, with TRBD1 matching 7 bases. CDR1 and CDR2 (germline): MNHEY, SVGAGI. J was trimmed by 2 bases and V by 7 bases; bases with no gene match: 2. There are 14 residues in the CDR3. CDR3 in DNA: TGTGCCAGCAAAGACAGGGCTGGGGCCAACGTCCTGACTTTC. Residues: CASKDRAGANVLTF.

Only one count was recorded for this clone. The chain combines TRBV6-1 with TRBJ2-6; no clear D. This CDR3 region has 19 residues. The V end was cut by 0 bases, the J end by 0 bases, with 15 bases between. Germline assignment: CDR1 MNHNS and CDR2 SASEGT. CDR3 sequence reads: CASSEARRRANSGANVLTF. CDR3 nucleotide sequence: TGTGCCAGCAGTGAAGCGCGGCGTCGCGCAAACTCTGGGGCCAACGTCCTGACTTTC.

The chain employs TRBV10-1 and TRBJ2-1, with a weak D call TRBD1 (5 bases). CDR3 length equals 12 residues. Between the trimmed V and J ends, which lost 8 bases and 8 bases, there was a span of 13 bases. The germline V gene encodes CDR1 WNHNN and CDR2 SYGVQD (reference sequence). The CDR3 coding sequence is TGCGCCAGCGGTCAGGGCCGCCATGAGCAGTTCTTC. It encodes CASGQGRHEQFF.

V is TRBV11-3 and J is TRBJ2-7; 11 bases line up with TRBD2. The CDR3 covers 14 residues. Germline V gene lookup returns CDR1 SGHNT and CDR2 YENEEA. The junction had 1 base not matched to a gene; V was cut back by 5 bases and J by 1 base. The CDR3: CASSTSGSSYEQYF. Written as DNA, the CDR3 is TGTGCCAGCAGCACTAGCGGGAGTTCCTACGAGCAGTACTTC.

The chain uses TRBV7-9 and TRBJ1-4; no clear D gene. This CDR3 contains 14 residues. The germline gives CDR1 SEHNR, CDR2 FQNEAQ (reference sequence). V lost 1 base to trimming and J lost 7 bases, with 10 bases between them. The CDR3, as DNA: TGTGCCAGCAGCTTAGGATCGGGAAGTGAAAAACTGTTTTTT. Residues: CASSLGSGSEKLFF.

This CDR3 is CASSQVAATDEAFF. As DNA, the CDR3 is TGCGCCAGCAGCCAAGTGGCAGCTACAGATGAAGCTTTCTTT. The rearrangement links TRBV4-1 to TRBJ1-1; D is ambiguous. V shed 1 base and J shed 7 bases, with 13 bases lying between them. CDR3 size: 14 residues. The germline V gene encodes CDR1 MGHRA and CDR2 YSYEKL.

This chain connects TRBV27 to TRBJ1-4; D call uncertain. Germline V CDR1 and CDR2: MNHEY, SMNVEV (reference sequence). Trimming shortened V by 8 bases and J by 8 bases, and 18 bases separated the two germline ends. The CDR3 spans 14 residues. The CDR3 here is CASRRGLLEEKLFF. CDR3 sequence (DNA): TGTGCCAGCCGGAGAGGACTACTGGAGGAAAAACTGTTTTTT.

This rearrangement joins TRBV30 to TRBJ2-5, with TRBD1 matching over 9 bases. The trim removed 5 bases at V and 6 bases at J, leaving 4 bases unmatched. Germline CDR1 GTSNPN, CDR2 SVGIG (reference sequence). The CDR3 extends over 12 amino acids. CDR3 in DNA: TGTGCCTGGGGGACAGGGAGCCAGACCCAGTACTTC. Protein: CAWGTGSQTQYF.

The gene calls are TRBV7-3 and TRBJ2-2; 9 bases map to TRBD1. The V segment lost 1 base and the J segment 5 bases; nucleotides outside the gene matches: 11. Germline V lookup: CDR1 SGHTA, CDR2 FQGTGA. This CDR3 has 18 residues. CDR3 amino acids: CASSLMVSEDRGTGELFF. The CDR3 DNA reads as TGTGCCAGCAGCTTAATGGTTTCCGAGGACAGGGGAACCGGGGAGCTGTTTTTT.

V gene TRBV4-1 combines with J gene TRBJ1-4; D might be TRBD1 (6 bases). Between the trimmed V and J ends, which lost 4 bases and 2 bases, there was a span of 14 bases. This CDR3 region has 16 residues. Germline CDR1 reads MGHRA; CDR2 reads YSYEKL. CDR3 loop: CASSPREGDTNEKLFF. The CDR3, as DNA: TGCGCCAGCAGCCCGCGGGAGGGGGATACTAATGAAAAACTGTTTTTT.

V is TRBV18 and J is TRBJ2-6; possible D gene TRBD1, 6 bases. From germline, CDR1 is KGHSH and CDR2 LQKENI. V lost 2 bases to trimming and J lost 0 bases, with 11 bases between them. This CDR3 is 17 amino acids long. The CDR3 sequence: CASSPSGQYSGANVLTF. In DNA form, the CDR3 reads TGTGCCAGCTCACCAAGCGGACAGTACTCTGGGGCCAACGTCCTGACTTTC.

J is TRBJ2-2 and V is TRBV27; tentative D call: TRBD1 (7 bases). Germline assignment: CDR1 MNHEY and CDR2 SMNVEV (reference sequence). Between the trimmed V and J ends, which lost 2 bases and 4 bases, there was a span of 14 bases. The CDR3 sequence is 16 residues long. CDR3 DNA: TGTGCCAGCAGTTTACTAGGCAGGGGGGTCACCGGGGAGCTGTTTTTT. Translation: CASSLLGRGVTGELFF.

Written as DNA, the CDR3 is TGTGCCAGCAGTTATGAGCGGGGGGGTGCAGATACGCAGTATTTT. Its protein is CASSYERGGADTQYF. The chain carries TRBV6-2 or TRBV6-3 and TRBJ2-3, with 10 bases fitting TRBD2. V gave up 3 bases and J gave up 4 bases; unmatched junction bases: 4. Germline CDR1 and CDR2: MNHEY and SVGEGT. CDR3 size: 15 residues.

V is TRBV19 and J is TRBJ1-6; weak D call: TRBD1 (6 bases). This CDR3 spans 15 amino acids. CDR1 and CDR2 from the germline V gene are LNHDA and SQIVND (reference sequence). V lost 5 bases and J 1 base, leaving 9 bases between the germline ends. The CDR3, as DNA: TGTGCCAGTAGTGAAACAGGGTCCTATAATTCACCCCTCCACTTT. Its translation: CASSETGSYNSPLHF. The variable domain in full, with the rest retrieved from reference TRBV19 and TRBJ1-6, is DGGITQSPKYLFRKEGQNVTLSCEQNLNHDAMYWYRQDPGQGLRLIYYSQIVNDFQKGDIAEGYSVSREKKESFPLTVTSAQKNPTAFYLCASSETGSYNSPLHFGNGTRLTVT.

V is TRBV6-2 or TRBV6-3 and J is TRBJ1-2; D remains ambiguous. V lost 2 bases to trimming and J lost 4 bases, with 8 bases between them. The germline V gene has CDR1 MNHEY and CDR2 SVGEGT. The length of the CDR3 is 13 residues. Written as DNA, the CDR3 is TGTGCCAGCAGTTACGGCCAAGTCTATGGCTACACCTTC. This gives the protein CASSYGQVYGYTF.

The V gene is TRBV5-1, the J gene TRBJ1-6; D perhaps matches TRBD1 (5 bases). V lost 0 bases to trimming and J lost 7 bases, with 11 bases between them. CDR3 length: 15 amino acids. Per germline, CDR1 SGHRS and CDR2 YFSETQ. The CDR3 region is CASSLAVTENSPLHF. In DNA, the CDR3 is TGCGCCAGCAGCTTGGCCGTGACAGAGAATTCACCCCTCCACTTT.

The chain is built from TRBV7-2 and TRBJ1-2, with 7 nucleotides matching TRBD1. The CDR3 has 13 amino acids. With 4 bases clipped from V and 7 bases from J, the junction kept 6 bases outside the gene matches. The germline V gene has CDR1 SGHTA and CDR2 FQGNSA. The CDR3 loop reads CASSSTGLGGYTF. CDR3 bases: TGTGCCAGCAGCTCGACAGGGTTGGGTGGCTACACCTTC.

The V and J genes are TRBV18 and TRBJ1-1; D is undetermined. V was shortened by 1 base and J by 6 bases, with 9 bases between the two germline ends. Germline CDR1 and CDR2: KGHSH and LQKENI. The CDR3 runs 13 residues. The CDR3 here is CASSPLGGAEAFF. The CDR3 bases are TGTGCCAGCTCACCACTCGGCGGGGCTGAAGCTTTCTTT.